The 11 T cell receptor beta chains below all came from one sample that was sequenced in a study of T cells expressing NK-cell markers. From its re-call of the 5' RACE reads, TCRdb lists each CDR3 protein once, without DNA. In all, the sample yields 440,000 or so distinct CDR3 sequences. Sequencing used blood T cells: a sorted CD56 or NKG2C T cell subset, CD4+ or CD8+ T cells, or bulk PBMC T cells (not recorded which). The origin of the receptors is a woman aged 18 to 75 in good health.

The chain joins TRBV12-3 or TRBV12-4 to TRBJ2-4; TCRdb returns TRBD1, unconfirmable since there is no DNA. The CDR3 is 12 residues long. The CDR3 loop is CASRDSKNIQYF.

The chain employs TRBV7-6 and TRBJ2-1; TCRdb returns TRBD2, unconfirmable since there is no DNA. Per germline, CDR1 SGHVS and CDR2 FNYEAQ. The length of the CDR3 is 16 residues. This chain's CDR3 is CASSFNSGGAYNEQFF.

The rearrangement links TRBV5-1 to TRBJ2-5; TCRdb outputs TRBD1, but without DNA this stays unchecked. CDR1 is SGHRS and CDR2 is YFSETQ in the germline V gene. The CDR3 runs to 15 residues. The CDR3 reads CASSRSEPTGETQYF.

The chain combines TRBV11-2 with TRBJ2-1; TCRdb reports TRBD2, a call that lacks DNA to check it against. Germline CDR1 reads SGHAT; CDR2 reads FQNNGV. CDR3 size: 16 residues. The CDR3 loop is CASSSKIAGSYNEQFF. Based on the CDR3 plus reference TRBV11-2 and TRBJ2-1, the full variable domain is EAGVAQSPRYKIIEKRQSVAFWCNPISGHATLYWYQQILGQGPKLLIQFQNNGVVDDSQLPKDRFSAERLKGVDSTLKIQPAKLEDSAVYLCASSSKIAGSYNEQFFGPGTRLTVL.

V gene TRBV7-3 combines with J gene TRBJ2-1; TCRdb lists TRBD2, though no DNA is available to test this call. The germline CDR1 and CDR2 sequences are SGHTA and FQGTGA. The CDR3 consists of 20 residues. The CDR3 reads CASSLVTGGLAGGPHNEQFF.

The chain couples TRBV6-5 to TRBJ2-7. CDR1 is MNHEY, CDR2 SVGAGI, per germline. This CDR3 has 15 residues. The CDR3 spells CASSYQGGRAYEQYF.

The chain combines TRBV7-9 with TRBJ2-7. The CDR3 extends over 12 amino acids. The germline V gene has CDR1 SEHNR and CDR2 FQNEAQ (reference sequence). The CDR3 here is CASSLSLKEQYF. Supplemented by reference TRBV7-9 and TRBJ2-7, the full variable domain reads DTGVSQNPRHKITKRGQNVTFRCDPISEHNRLYWYRQTLGQGPEFLTYFQNEAQLEKSRLLSDRFSAERPKGSFSTLEIQRTEQGDSAMYLCASSLSLKEQYFGPGTRLTVT.

The genes are TRBV30 and TRBJ1-1. The CDR3 runs to 14 residues. Germline loops: CDR1 GTSNPN, CDR2 SVGIG (reference sequence). The CDR3 loop is CAWNLAASGTEAFF.

The chain uses TRBV23-1 and TRBJ2-7. TRBV23-1 is flagged as an ORF with uncertain function. The CDR3 consists of 13 residues. CDR3 sequence reads: CASSPTATYEQYF.

The V call is TRBV27, the J call TRBJ1-1; checking the TCRdb D call of TRBD1 is not possible without DNA. Germline values: CDR1 MNHEY, CDR2 SMNVEV (reference sequence). CDR3 length equals 15 residues. CDR3 sequence reads: CASSLFNRDTGRAFF.

The V call is TRBV11-2, the J call TRBJ2-4; absent DNA, TCRdb's TRBD2 call cannot be checked. The CDR3 is 13 residues long. Germline lookup yields CDR1 SGHAT and CDR2 FQNNGV. The CDR3 sequence is CASSPTGLAGAYF.